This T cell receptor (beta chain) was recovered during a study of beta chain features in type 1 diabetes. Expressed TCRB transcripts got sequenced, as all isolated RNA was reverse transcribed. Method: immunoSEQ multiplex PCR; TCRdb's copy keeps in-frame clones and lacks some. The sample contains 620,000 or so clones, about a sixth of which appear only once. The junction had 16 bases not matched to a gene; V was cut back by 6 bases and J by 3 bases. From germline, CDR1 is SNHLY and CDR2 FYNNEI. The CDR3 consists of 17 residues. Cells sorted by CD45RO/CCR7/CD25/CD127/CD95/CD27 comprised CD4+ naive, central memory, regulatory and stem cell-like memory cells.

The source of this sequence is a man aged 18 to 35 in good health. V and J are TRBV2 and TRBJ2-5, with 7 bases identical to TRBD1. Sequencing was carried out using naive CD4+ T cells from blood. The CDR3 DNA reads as TGTGCCAGCAGGTCCTCTCTCATGAGGGGGCGAGAAGAGACCCAGTACTTC. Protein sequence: CASRSSLMRGREETQYF.